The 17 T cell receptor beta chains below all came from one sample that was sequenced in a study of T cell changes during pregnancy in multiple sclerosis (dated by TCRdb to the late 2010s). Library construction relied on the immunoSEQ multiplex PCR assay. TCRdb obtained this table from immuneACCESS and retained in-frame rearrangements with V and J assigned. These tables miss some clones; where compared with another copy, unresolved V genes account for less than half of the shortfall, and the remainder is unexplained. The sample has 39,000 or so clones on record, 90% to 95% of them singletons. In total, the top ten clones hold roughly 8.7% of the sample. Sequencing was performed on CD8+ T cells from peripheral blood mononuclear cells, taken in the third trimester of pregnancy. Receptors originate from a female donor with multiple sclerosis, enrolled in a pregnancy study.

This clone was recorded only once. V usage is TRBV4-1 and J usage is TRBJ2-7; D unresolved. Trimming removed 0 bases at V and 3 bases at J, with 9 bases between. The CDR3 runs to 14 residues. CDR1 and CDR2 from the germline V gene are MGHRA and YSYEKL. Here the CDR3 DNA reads TGCGCCAGCAGCCAAGACCACAGTCTCTACGAGCAGTACTTC. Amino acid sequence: CASSQDHSLYEQYF.

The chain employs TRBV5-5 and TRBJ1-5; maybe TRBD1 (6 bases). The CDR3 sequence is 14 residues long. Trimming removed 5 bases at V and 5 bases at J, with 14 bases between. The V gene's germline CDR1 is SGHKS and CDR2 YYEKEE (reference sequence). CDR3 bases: TGTGCCAGCAGACGGGACACCTTCGATCAGCCCCAGCATTTT. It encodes CASRRDTFDQPQHF.

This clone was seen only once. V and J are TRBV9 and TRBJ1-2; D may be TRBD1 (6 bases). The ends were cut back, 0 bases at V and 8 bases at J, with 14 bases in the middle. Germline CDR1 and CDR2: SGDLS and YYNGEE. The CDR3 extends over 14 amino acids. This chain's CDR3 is CASSVAQAGEGYTF. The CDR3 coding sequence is TGTGCCAGCAGCGTAGCTCAGGCAGGGGAGGGCTACACCTTC.

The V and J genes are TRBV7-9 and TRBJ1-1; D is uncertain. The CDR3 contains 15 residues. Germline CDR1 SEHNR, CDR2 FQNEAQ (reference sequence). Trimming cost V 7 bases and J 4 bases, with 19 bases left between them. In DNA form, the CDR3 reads TGTGCCAGCACGCCGGCCTCGATAGGGAGCACTGAAGCTTTCTTT. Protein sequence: CASTPASIGSTEAFF.

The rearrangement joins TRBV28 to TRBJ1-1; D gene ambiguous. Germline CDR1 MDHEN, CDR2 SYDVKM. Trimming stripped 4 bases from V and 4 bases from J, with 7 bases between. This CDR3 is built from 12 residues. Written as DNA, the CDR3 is TGTGCCAGCAGTTACGGTGGCACTGAAGCTTTCTTT. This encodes CASSYGGTEAFF.

The CDR3 bases are TGCAGCGTCGGCGGGACTGCTGGAAATCAGCCCCAGCATTTT. Translation gives CSVGGTAGNQPQHF. The gene calls are TRBV29-1 and TRBJ1-5; the D gene is possibly TRBD1 (5 bases). CDR3 length equals 14 residues. V shed 6 bases and J shed 4 bases, with 16 bases lying between them. CDR1 and CDR2 from the germline V gene are SQVTM and ANQGSEA.

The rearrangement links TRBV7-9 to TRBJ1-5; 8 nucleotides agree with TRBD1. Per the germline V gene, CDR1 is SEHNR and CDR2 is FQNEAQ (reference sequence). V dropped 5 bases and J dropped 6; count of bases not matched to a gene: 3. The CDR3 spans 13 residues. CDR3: CASSQGAGQPQHF. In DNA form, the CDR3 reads TGTGCCAGCAGCCAGGGGGCCGGTCAGCCCCAGCATTTT.

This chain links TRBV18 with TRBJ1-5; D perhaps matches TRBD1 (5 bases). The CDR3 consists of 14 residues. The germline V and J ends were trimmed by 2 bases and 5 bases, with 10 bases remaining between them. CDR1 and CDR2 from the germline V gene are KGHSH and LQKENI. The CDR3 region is CASSPFSGDQPQHF. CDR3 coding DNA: TGTGCCAGCTCACCATTTTCGGGGGATCAGCCCCAGCATTTT.

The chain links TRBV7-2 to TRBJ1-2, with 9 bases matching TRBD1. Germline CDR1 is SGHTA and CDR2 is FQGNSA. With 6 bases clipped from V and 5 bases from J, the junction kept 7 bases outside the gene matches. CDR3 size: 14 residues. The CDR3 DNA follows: TGTGCCAGCAGACCCACAGGGGGCCAGTATGGCTACACCTTC. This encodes CASRPTGGQYGYTF.

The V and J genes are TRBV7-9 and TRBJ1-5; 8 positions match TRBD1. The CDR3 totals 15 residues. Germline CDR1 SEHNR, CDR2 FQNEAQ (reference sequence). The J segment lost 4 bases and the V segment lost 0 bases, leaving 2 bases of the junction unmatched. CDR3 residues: CASSLARDRNQPQHF. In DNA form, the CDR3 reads TGTGCCAGCAGCTTAGCGCGGGACAGGAATCAGCCCCAGCATTTT.

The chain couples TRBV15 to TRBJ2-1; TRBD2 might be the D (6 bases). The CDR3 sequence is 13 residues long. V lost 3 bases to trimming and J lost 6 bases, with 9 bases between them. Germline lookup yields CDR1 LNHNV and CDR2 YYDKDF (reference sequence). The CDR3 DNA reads TGTGCCACCAGCAGTGGAGGGTCCAATGAGCAGTTCTTC. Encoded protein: CATSSGGSNEQFF. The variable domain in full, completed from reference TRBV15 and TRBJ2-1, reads DAMVIQNPRYQVTQFGKPVTLSCSQTLNHNVMYWYQQKSSQAPKLLFHYYDKDFNNEADTPDNFQSRRPNTSFCFLDIRSPGLGDTAMYLCATSSGGSNEQFFGPGTRLTVL.

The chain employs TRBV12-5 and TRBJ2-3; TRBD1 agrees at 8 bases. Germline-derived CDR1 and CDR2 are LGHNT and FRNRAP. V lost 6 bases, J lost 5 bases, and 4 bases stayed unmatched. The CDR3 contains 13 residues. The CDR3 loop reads CASGAQGGDTQYF. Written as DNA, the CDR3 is TGTGCTAGTGGAGCACAGGGGGGAGATACGCAGTATTTT.

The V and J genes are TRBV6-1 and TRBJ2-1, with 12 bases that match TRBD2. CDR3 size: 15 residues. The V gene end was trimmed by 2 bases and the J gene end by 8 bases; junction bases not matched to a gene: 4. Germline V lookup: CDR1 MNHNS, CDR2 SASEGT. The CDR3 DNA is TGTGCCAGCAGTGAACGACTAGCGGGAGCATATGAGCAGTTCTTC. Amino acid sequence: CASSERLAGAYEQFF.

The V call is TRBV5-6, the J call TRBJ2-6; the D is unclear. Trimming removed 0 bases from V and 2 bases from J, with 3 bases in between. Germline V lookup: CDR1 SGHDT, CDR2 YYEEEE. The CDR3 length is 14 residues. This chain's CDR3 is CASSLGAGANVLTF. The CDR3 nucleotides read TGTGCCAGCAGCTTGGGAGCTGGGGCCAACGTCCTGACTTTC.

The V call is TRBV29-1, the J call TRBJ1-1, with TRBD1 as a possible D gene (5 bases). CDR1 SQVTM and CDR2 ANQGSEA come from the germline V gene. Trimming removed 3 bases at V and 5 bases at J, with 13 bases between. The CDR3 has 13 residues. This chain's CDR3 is CSVDGGLFTEAFF. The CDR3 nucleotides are TGCAGCGTTGACGGGGGGTTATTTACTGAAGCTTTCTTT.

The CDR3 nucleotides are TGTGCCAGCAGCTTAGGGCCTAGCGGGAGTTACGAGCAGTACTTC. Residues: CASSLGPSGSYEQYF. The rearrangement uses TRBV7-3 and TRBJ2-7, with TRBD2 matching 10 bases. The CDR3 has 15 residues. V dropped 2 bases and J dropped 4; count of bases not matched to a gene: 5. Germline V CDR1 and CDR2: SGHTA, FQGTGA. The complete variable domain, with remaining parts taken from reference TRBV7-3 and TRBJ2-7, reads GAGVSQTPSNKVTEKGKYVELRCDPISGHTALYWYRQSLGQGPEFLIYFQGTGAADDSGLPNDRFFAVRPEGSVSTLKIQRTERGDSAVYLCASSLGPSGSYEQYFGPGTRLTVT.

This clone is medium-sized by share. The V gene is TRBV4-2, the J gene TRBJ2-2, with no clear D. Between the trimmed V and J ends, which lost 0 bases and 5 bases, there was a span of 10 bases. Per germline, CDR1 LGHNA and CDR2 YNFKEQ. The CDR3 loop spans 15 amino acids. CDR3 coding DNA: TGTGCCAGCAGCCAAGAGGAGCAAGAAACCGGGGAGCTGTTTTTT. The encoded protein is CASSQEEQETGELFF.